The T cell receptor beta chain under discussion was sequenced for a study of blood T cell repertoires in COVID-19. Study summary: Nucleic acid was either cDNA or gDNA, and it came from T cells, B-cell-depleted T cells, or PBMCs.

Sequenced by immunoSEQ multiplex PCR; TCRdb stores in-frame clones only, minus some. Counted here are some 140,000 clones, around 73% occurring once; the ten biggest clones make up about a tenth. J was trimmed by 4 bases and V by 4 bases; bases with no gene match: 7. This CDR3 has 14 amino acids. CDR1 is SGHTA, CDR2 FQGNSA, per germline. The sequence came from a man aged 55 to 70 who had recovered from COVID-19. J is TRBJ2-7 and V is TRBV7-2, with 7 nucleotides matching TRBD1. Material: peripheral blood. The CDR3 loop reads CASSSQTGFYEQYF. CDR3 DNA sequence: TGTGCCAGCAGCTCACAGACAGGGTTTTACGAGCAGTACTTC.